This TCR beta chain was sequenced in a study of cytomegalovirus exposure and HLA in healthy donors. Study-level information: Genetic ancestry analysis placed under 90% of the 398 donors that were genotyped in the Caucasian-associated cluster.

CDR1 and CDR2 (germline): SGHAT, FQNNGV. Trimming took 3 bases from V and 7 from J, leaving 13 bases between them. The CDR3 consists of 14 residues. In this sample, this clone turned up once. The antigen remains unidentified. Study-level results: According to the study, around 160 TCR beta chains were cytomegalovirus-associated.

It was with 60 Vbeta and 13 Jbeta primers that the PCR ran. Assay: immunoSEQ multiplex PCR; the TCRdb copy retains only in-frame clones and omits some. Among 90,000 to 120,000 clones listed, about 80% were seen once. Sequencing was done on a sample of PBMCs. This sequence was found in a female donor in good health and CMV-seropositive. The chain is built from TRBV11-2 and TRBJ2-1; no clear D gene. CDR3 residues: CASSFSARGNEQFF. The CDR3 DNA is TGTGCCAGCAGCTTCTCAGCCCGAGGAAATGAGCAGTTCTTC. Based on the CDR3 plus reference TRBV11-2 and TRBJ2-1, the full variable domain is EAGVAQSPRYKIIEKRQSVAFWCNPISGHATLYWYQQILGQGPKLLIQFQNNGVVDDSQLPKDRFSAERLKGVDSTLKIQPAKLEDSAVYLCASSFSARGNEQFFGPGTRLTVL.